The rows below give T cell receptor beta chains drawn from one sample of a study of cytomegalovirus exposure and HLA in healthy donors. Assay: immunoSEQ multiplex PCR; the TCRdb copy retains only in-frame clones and omits some. This repertoire shows about 110,000 clones, about 80% found once; its top ten account for 2.5% to 3%. The specimen sequenced was PBMCs. These receptors were collected from a woman aged 60 to 75 in good health and CMV-seropositive. CDR3s include the opening cysteine and the closing phenylalanine or tryptophan. Each record gives: V gene, J gene, D gene, clone size, CDR3 protein, CDR3 DNA. A D gene is named only where the DNA matches it firmly. Expanded clones get a size class; other rows say once, few or many, or leave the size out.

TRBV2	TRBJ2-7	TRBD2	.	CASSAGGLASYEQYF	TGTGCCAGCAGTGCGGGGGGACTAGCGAGCTACGAGCAGTACTTC
TRBV18	TRBJ2-7	TRBD2	.	CASSPLTAGVAYEQYF	TGTGCCAGCTCACCACTAACAGCGGGAGTAGCTTACGAGCAGTACTTC
TRBV6-5	TRBJ2-7	TRBD2	.	CASSYQAGTSYEQYF	TGTGCCAGCAGTTACCAGGCCGGGACTAGCTACGAGCAGTACTTC
TRBV11-1	TRBJ2-7	TRBD2	.	CASSPRTSGAYEQYF	TGTGCCAGCAGCCCGAGGACTAGCGGTGCCTACGAGCAGTACTTC
TRBV27	TRBJ2-2	TRBD1	few	CASSTTTGANTGELFF	TGTGCCAGCAGTACCACAACAGGGGCGAACACCGGGGAGCTGTTTTTT
TRBV5-1	TRBJ1-4	.	few	CASSYPGGNEKLFF	TGCGCCAGCAGCTACCCCGGAGGAAACGAAAAACTGTTTTTT
TRBV27	TRBJ2-7	TRBD1	.	CASSWDRDAYEQYF	TGTGCCAGCAGTTGGGACAGGGACGCCTACGAGCAGTACTTC
TRBV14	TRBJ1-2	.	.	CASSHRQDPRRNYTF	TGTGCCAGCAGCCATCGACAGGATCCCCGACGTAACTACACCTTC
TRBV2	TRBJ2-5	TRBD2	.	CASMVAGRQETQYF	TGTGCCAGCATGGTAGCGGGTCGACAAGAGACCCAGTACTTC
TRBV10-3	TRBJ1-1	TRBD1	.	CAIIPLPRTGSYTEAFF	TGTGCCATCATTCCCCTCCCCCGGACAGGGTCGTACACTGAAGCTTTCTTT
TRBV5-4	TRBJ1-2	.	.	CASSLVGRISYGYTF	TGTGCCAGCAGCTTGGTTGGCAGGATAAGCTATGGCTACACCTTC
TRBV6-1	TRBJ1-2	TRBD1	.	CASSEGLVGTGSVYGYTF	TGTGCCAGCAGTGAAGGGTTAGTGGGGACAGGGTCGGTCTATGGCTACACCTTC
TRBV25-1	TRBJ2-5	TRBD2	few	CASSDELADQETQYF	TGTGCCAGCAGTGACGAACTAGCGGACCAAGAGACCCAGTACTTC
TRBV5-1	TRBJ2-3	TRBD2	.	CASSLRRPSGSTDTQYF	TGCGCCAGCAGCTTGCGGCGTCCTAGCGGGAGCACAGATACGCAGTATTTT
TRBV5-1	TRBJ1-4	TRBD1	.	CASSGQGARSEKLFF	TGCGCCAGCAGCGGGCAGGGGGCGCGTAGTGAAAAACTGTTTTTT
TRBV19	TRBJ1-5	.	once	CASSIDPSAQHF	TGTGCCAGTAGTATCGATCCATCAGCCCAGCATTTT
TRBV7-6	TRBJ2-1	.	.	CASSLASGVQFF	TGTGCCAGCAGCTTAGCGTCAGGGGTGCAGTTCTTC
TRBV27	TRBJ2-7	.	.	CASSWRSNYEQYF	TGTGCCAGCAGTTGGAGGAGTAACTACGAGCAGTACTTC
TRBV28	TRBJ2-5	.	.	CASRQQGQETQYF	TGTGCCAGCAGACAACAGGGCCAAGAGACCCAGTACTTC
TRBV19	TRBJ2-7	TRBD1	.	CASTPGTGGNEQYF	TGTGCCAGCACCCCCGGGACAGGGGGCAACGAGCAGTACTTC
TRBV6-5	TRBJ1-2	.	.	CASRFAGSGNYGYTF	TGTGCCAGCAGGTTTGCTGGTAGCGGGAACTATGGCTACACCTTC
TRBV6-5	TRBJ1-1	TRBD1	.	CASSRTGGLAEAFF	TGTGCCAGCAGCCGAACAGGGGGTTTAGCTGAAGCTTTCTTT
TRBV2	TRBJ2-3	.	once	CASSGSSAYTDTQYF	TGTGCCAGCAGTGGGTCTAGCGCATACACAGATACGCAGTATTTT
TRBV7-9	TRBJ2-7	.	few	CSSSLGGTGRGRGGEQYF	TGTTCCAGCAGCCTGGGTGGCACGGGCAGAGGGCGCGGAGGCGAGCAGTACTTC
TRBV5-1	TRBJ1-2	TRBD1	.	CASSPQSQGANGYTF	TGCGCCAGCAGCCCCCAATCACAGGGGGCAAATGGCTACACCTTC
TRBV4-1	TRBJ2-7	TRBD1	few	CASSHEKSRTGFEQYF	TGCGCCAGCAGCCACGAAAAAAGCAGGACAGGGTTTGAGCAGTACTTC
TRBV5-1	TRBJ2-2	.	.	CASSVKAPSGNTGELFF	TGCGCCAGCAGCGTCAAAGCGCCCAGCGGGAACACCGGGGAGCTGTTTTTT
TRBV29-1	TRBJ1-3	.	.	CSVEKTENTIYF	TGCAGCGTTGAGAAAACAGAGAACACCATATATTTT
TRBV7-2	TRBJ2-7	TRBD1	few	CASSTDRGPSYEQYF	TGTGCCAGCAGTACTGACAGGGGGCCCTCCTACGAGCAGTACTTC
TRBV2	TRBJ2-4	.	.	CAIALGDENIQYF	TGTGCCATTGCACTGGGCGACGAAAACATTCAGTACTTC
TRBV18	TRBJ2-6	.	.	CASSPTSGETGANVLTF	TGTGCCAGCTCACCGACTTCGGGGGAAACTGGGGCCAACGTCCTGACTTTC
TRBV19	TRBJ2-5	.	.	CASSIAGRKTQYF	TGTGCCAGTAGTATAGCGGGAAGGAAGACCCAGTACTTC
TRBV7-9	TRBJ2-2	TRBD2	.	CASSSPLAGDTGELFF	TGTGCCAGCAGCTCACCACTAGCGGGGGACACCGGGGAGCTGTTTTTT
TRBV29-1	TRBJ2-1	.	.	CSVEVHGPEEQFF	TGCAGCGTTGAAGTTCACGGCCCGGAGGAGCAGTTCTTC
TRBV19	TRBJ1-1	TRBD1	.	CASMTQGAGRTEAFF	TGTGCCAGTATGACCCAGGGGGCTGGTAGAACTGAAGCTTTCTTT
TRBV5-1	TRBJ2-3	TRBD2	.	CASSLRTSGSADTQYF	TGCGCCAGCAGCCTCCGGACTAGCGGGAGTGCAGATACGCAGTATTTT
TRBV9	TRBJ2-7	TRBD2	.	CASSVSSGNYEQYF	TGTGCCAGCAGCGTCTCTAGCGGGAACTACGAGCAGTACTTC
TRBV6-6	TRBJ1-6	.	.	CASSQRGGNNSPLHF	TGTGCCAGCAGTCAACGGGGGGGCAATAATTCACCCCTCCACTTT
TRBV27	TRBJ2-7	.	.	CASSYDWSYEQYF	TGTGCCAGCAGTTACGACTGGTCCTACGAGCAGTACTTC
TRBV7-2	TRBJ2-2	TRBD2	.	CASSLYGRGNTGELFF	TGTGCCAGCAGCTTATACGGGAGGGGTAACACCGGGGAGCTGTTTTTT
TRBV27	TRBJ1-1	.	.	CASSFYRGNTEAFF	TGTGCCAGCAGTTTCTATCGGGGGAACACTGAAGCTTTCTTT